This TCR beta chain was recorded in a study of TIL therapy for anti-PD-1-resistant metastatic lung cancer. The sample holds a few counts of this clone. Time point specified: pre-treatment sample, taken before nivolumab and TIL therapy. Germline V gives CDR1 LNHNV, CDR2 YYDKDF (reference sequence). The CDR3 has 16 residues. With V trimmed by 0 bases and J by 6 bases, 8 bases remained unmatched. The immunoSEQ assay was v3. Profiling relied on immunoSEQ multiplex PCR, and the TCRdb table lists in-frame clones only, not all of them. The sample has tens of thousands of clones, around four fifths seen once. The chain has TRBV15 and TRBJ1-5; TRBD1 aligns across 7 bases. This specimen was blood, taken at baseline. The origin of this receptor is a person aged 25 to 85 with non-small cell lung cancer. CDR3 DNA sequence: TGTGCCACCAGCAGAGAGGGACAGCTCCCAGTTCAGCCCCAGCATTTT. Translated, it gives CATSREGQLPVQPQHF.